The 29 T cell receptor beta chains listed next were all sequenced from one sample in a study of blood T cells in healthy people across ages. A J-beta primer mix and a sample-barcoded 5' primer were used in a second PCR of about 6 to 12 cycles. From the 5' RACE reads, TCRdb called clonotypes with MiXCR, one entry per CDR3 protein. The profile shows some 890,000 distinct CDR3 sequences, about 28% of them singletons. This same sample was also part of a study on T cells of mothers and their children.

Sample: blood. These receptors came from a woman in her thirties or forties in good health.

This clonotype was observed many times. The chain links TRBV12-3 or TRBV12-4 to TRBJ2-5, with 9 positions matching TRBD2. The trim removed 2 bases at V and 6 bases at J, leaving 7 bases unmatched. This CDR3 is 15 amino acids long. The CDR3 loop is CASSLLAGVGKTQYF. The CDR3 nucleotides read TGTGCCAGCAGTTTATTAGCGGGGGTTGGAAAGACCCAGTACTTC.

The gene calls are TRBV12-3 or TRBV12-4 and TRBJ1-1; D not resolved. V was shortened by 1 base and J by 7 bases, with 13 bases between the two germline ends. This CDR3 comprises 14 residues. The CDR3 sequence is CASSLGHGKIEAFF. The CDR3 DNA follows: TGTGCCAGCAGTTTAGGTCACGGTAAAATTGAAGCTTTCTTT.

Concerning this clonotype itself: Given a much more abundant clone one base away, this may be a read error. This rearrangement joins TRBV7-2 to TRBJ2-5, with 7 nucleotides matching TRBD2. The assigned J gene may be wrong: the sequence end matches TRBJ2-7 better. The CDR3 length is 15 residues. In germline, CDR1 is SGHTA, CDR2 FQGNSA. CDR3 nucleotides: TGTGCCAGCAGGGTGGGCGGGAGACCCACCTACGAGCAGTACTTC. Its translation is CASRVGGRPTYEQYF.

The rearrangement links TRBV3-1 to TRBJ2-7; no definite D call. Deletions cut 5 bases from V and 4 bases from J, with 6 bases between. There are 11 residues in the CDR3. Looked up from germline, CDR1 is LGHDT and CDR2 is YNNKEL (reference sequence). In nucleotides, the CDR3 is TGTGCCAGCAGCACACAGTACGAGCAGTACTTC. Its protein is CASSTQYEQYF.

The V gene is TRBV18, the J gene TRBJ1-1; the D is unclear. V was clipped by 1 base and J by 7 bases, with 7 bases between them. The germline CDR1 and CDR2 sequences are KGHSH and LQKENI. There are 12 residues in the CDR3. This CDR3 reads CASSPLTLEAFF. In DNA, the CDR3 is TGTGCCAGCTCACCACTTACGCTTGAAGCTTTCTTT.

This chain joins TRBV30 and TRBJ2-7; D not certain. The CDR3 totals 14 residues. Trimming took off 1 base at V and 2 bases at J, with 12 bases between the two ends. CDR1 and CDR2 (germline): GTSNPN, SVGIG (reference sequence). DNA of the CDR3: TGTGCCTGGAGTGATCCAGGTCTGGCCTACGAGCAGTACTTC. It is translated as CAWSDPGLAYEQYF.

This clonotype was counted between two and nine times. The chain uses TRBV20-1 and TRBJ2-7; 12 positions match TRBD2. The CDR3 consists of 18 residues. Germline trimming cut 0 bases from V and 7 bases from J; bases unmatched to any gene: 16. The V gene's germline CDR1 is DFQATT and CDR2 SNEGSKA (reference sequence). CDR3 in amino acids: CSARDRLAGGLSYNEQYF. In DNA form, the CDR3 reads TGCAGTGCTAGAGATCGGCTAGCGGGGGGGCTCTCCTACAATGAGCAGTACTTC.

The chain carries TRBV20-1 and TRBJ1-1, with D possibly TRBD1 on 5 matching bases. The CDR3 is 13 amino acids. The germline gives CDR1 DFQATT, CDR2 SNEGSKA (reference sequence). V shed 0 bases and J shed 6 bases, with 11 bases lying between them. CDR3 DNA sequence: TGCAGTGCTAGAGATCGGGCCAGGGCTGAAGCTTTCTTT. Its protein is CSARDRARAEAFF.

As regards this clonotype: The junction shows a germline mismatch at one end, possibly a read error. CDR3 coding DNA: TGTGCCGGCAGTACCCGGGACGGACGCGAGACCCAGTACTTC. Amino acid sequence: CAGSTRDGRETQYF. V usage is TRBV6-6 and J usage is TRBJ2-5, with D perhaps given as TRBD1 or TRBD2 (5 bases each). CDR3 length: 14 residues. Germline loops: CDR1 MNHNY, CDR2 SVGAGI (reference sequence).

This clonotype was observed a handful of times. The V call is TRBV11-1, the J call TRBJ2-5; possibly TRBD1 or TRBD2 for D (5 bases each). Trimming left V 5 bases short and J 5 bases short, with 21 bases between. This CDR3 spans 16 amino acids. The germline CDR1 and CDR2 sequences are SGHAT and FQDESV (reference sequence). In DNA, the CDR3 is TGTGCCAGCAGCCCCGGCGGGTCCAGGGTCGAGGAGACCCAGTACTTC. This gives the protein CASSPGGSRVEETQYF.

Points on this clonotype: A junction end diverges from the germline sequence, so it may reflect a read error. The V gene is TRBV7-3, the J gene TRBJ1-2, with no clear D. The germline V gene encodes CDR1 SGHTA and CDR2 FQGTGA. This CDR3 has 13 amino acids. The CDR3 sequence is CAGSFGPSDGYTF. In nucleotides, the CDR3 is TGTGCCGGCAGCTTCGGGCCCTCGGACGGCTACACCTTC.

The V call is TRBV27, the J call TRBJ1-5; TRBD1 matches at 8 bases. With V trimmed by 6 bases and J by 4 bases, 8 bases remained unmatched. The V gene's germline CDR1 is MNHEY and CDR2 SMNVEV (reference sequence). The CDR3 runs to 15 residues. The CDR3 here is CASRPETGDNQPQHF. The DNA of the CDR3 is TGTGCCAGCAGACCTGAGACAGGGGATAATCAGCCCCAGCATTTT.

Turning to this clonotype: A much more abundant neighbour one base away suggests this may be a read error. Because the CDR3 is missing its conserved closing phenylalanine or tryptophan, this is likely a read error. The chain recombines TRBV5-1 with TRBJ2-3; 9 nucleotides agree with TRBD1. V was pared by 5 bases and J by 0 bases, with 4 bases of the junction left unmatched. The germline CDR1 and CDR2 sequences are SGHRS and YFSETQ. This CDR3 has 15 residues. The CDR3 DNA follows: TGCGCCAGCAGGGAAGGGACAGGGAGCACAGATACGCAGTATTGT. Translating it yields CASREGTGSTDTQYC.

The V and J genes are TRBV11-3 and TRBJ2-3, with D perhaps given as TRBD1 or TRBD2 (5 bases each). Trimming left V 2 bases short and J 2 bases short, with 20 bases between. There are 18 residues in the CDR3. Germline-derived CDR1 and CDR2 are SGHNT and YENEEA. The CDR3 nucleotides read TGTGCCAGCAGCTTAACCCTCCCCGGGACGGTAAACACAGATACGCAGTATTTT. Amino acid sequence: CASSLTLPGTVNTDTQYF. Filled out from reference TRBV11-3 and TRBJ2-3, the complete variable domain reads EAGVVQSPRYKIIEKKQPVAFWCNPISGHNTLYWYLQNLGQGPELLIRYENEEAVDDSQLPKDRFSAERLKGVDSTLKIQPAELGDSAVYLCASSLTLPGTVNTDTQYFGPGTRLTVL.

With regard to this clonotype: Given a much more abundant clone one base away, this may be a read error. The chain employs TRBV4-1 and TRBJ2-5; D unclear. The CDR3 sequence is 13 residues long. In germline, CDR1 is MGHRA, CDR2 YSYEKL. Trimming took off 2 bases at V and 3 bases at J, with 7 bases between the two ends. In DNA form, the CDR3 reads TGCGCCAGCAGCCAATGGCGGAAAGAGACCCAGTACTTC. Residues: CASSQWRKETQYF.

The rearrangement links TRBV7-2 to TRBJ1-4, with 10 bases identical to TRBD1. The CDR3 is 18 amino acids. Per germline, CDR1 SGHTA and CDR2 FQGNSA. Trimming took 5 bases from V and 8 from J; bases not matched to a gene: 17. The CDR3 bases are TGTGCCAGCAGCGACGGGACAGGGGCTCTCCGGTCCCAGGAAAAACTGTTTTTT. It specifies CASSDGTGALRSQEKLFF.

This clonotype was counted ten times or more. The V and J genes are TRBV29-1 and TRBJ2-6; 10 bases fit TRBD2. The CDR3 is made up of 17 amino acids. With V trimmed by 6 bases and J by 3 bases, 11 bases remained unmatched. Germline V gives CDR1 SQVTM, CDR2 ANQGSEA. The CDR3 coding sequence is TGCAGCGTCCAGGGGCTAGCGGGGGATATTGGGGCCAACGTCCTGACTTTC. Translated, it gives CSVQGLAGDIGANVLTF.

Many counts were recorded for this clonotype. The V call is TRBV27, the J call TRBJ1-6, with TRBD1 matching 7 bases. V shed 5 bases and J 6 bases; nucleotides not matched to a gene: 4. Per germline, CDR1 MNHEY and CDR2 SMNVEV (reference sequence). There are 14 residues in the CDR3. The CDR3 region has the DNA TGTGCCAGCAGTCAGCGACAGGGTAATTCACCCCTCCACTTT. Its protein product is CASSQRQGNSPLHF.

V gene TRBV4-2 combines with J gene TRBJ1-4; D possibly corresponds to TRBD1 (5 bases). The length of the CDR3 is 14 residues. Germline V CDR1 and CDR2: LGHNA, YNFKEQ. The ends were cut back, 2 bases at V and 11 bases at J, with 15 bases in the middle. The CDR3 nucleotides read TGTGCCAGCAGCCAATGGGACCTAATAGAGAAACTGTTTTTT. It translates to CASSQWDLIEKLFF.

This clonotype was recorded many times. The chain employs TRBV6-2 or TRBV6-3 and TRBJ2-5; D is undetermined. From germline, CDR1 is MNHEY and CDR2 SVGEGT. Deletions cut 2 bases from V and 1 base from J, with 8 bases between. The CDR3 extends over 14 amino acids. CDR3 loop: CASSYVQPQETQYF. Here the CDR3 DNA reads TGTGCCAGCAGTTACGTACAGCCCCAAGAGACCCAGTACTTC.

This clonotype was recorded a few times. The CDR3 sequence: CASSLLRQVNTEAFF. CDR3 sequence (DNA): TGCGCCAGCAGCCTTCTTCGACAGGTAAACACTGAAGCTTTCTTT. The chain carries TRBV5-1 and TRBJ1-1, with D perhaps TRBD1 (6 bases). V was cut by 4 bases and J by 2 bases, with 15 bases left in between. The CDR3 has 15 residues. Germline loops: CDR1 SGHRS, CDR2 YFSETQ.

The chain couples TRBV12-3 or TRBV12-4 to TRBJ1-4; 7 bases map to TRBD1. Trimming cost V 4 bases and J 5 bases; bases outside gene matches: 7. This CDR3 is built from 15 residues. CDR3 sequence reads: CASSSGQQMNEKLFF. CDR3 coding DNA: TGTGCCAGCAGTTCGGGACAGCAAATGAATGAAAAACTGTTTTTT.

V and J are TRBV11-2 and TRBJ2-7, with a possible D match to TRBD1 (7 bases). Germline V lookup: CDR1 SGHAT, CDR2 FQNNGV. CDR3 length equals 13 residues. Trimming pared 7 bases from V and 3 bases from J, leaving 13 bases between. CDR3 bases: TGTGCCAGCATCTTTCAGGGGGGCTACGAGCAGTACTTC. Translating gives CASIFQGGYEQYF. The whole variable domain, remainder taken from reference TRBV11-2 and TRBJ2-7, is EAGVAQSPRYKIIEKRQSVAFWCNPISGHATLYWYQQILGQGPKLLIQFQNNGVVDDSQLPKDRFSAERLKGVDSTLKIQPAKLEDSAVYLCASIFQGGYEQYFGPGTRLTVT.

This clonotype was detected a few times. The chain links TRBV7-2 to TRBJ2-7; 9 bases match TRBD1. With 7 bases clipped from V and 2 bases from J, the junction kept 6 bases outside the gene matches. The CDR3 covers 14 residues. The germline V gene encodes CDR1 SGHTA and CDR2 FQGNSA. This chain's CDR3 is CASTMGQGTYEQYF. The CDR3 nucleotides are TGTGCCAGCACCATGGGACAGGGTACCTACGAGCAGTACTTC.

This clonotype was seen a few times. A read error may be the cause here, since a much bigger clone is one base away. The chain has TRBV29-1 and TRBJ2-4; D call uncertain. The CDR3 totals 11 residues. Germline lookup yields CDR1 SQVTM and CDR2 ANQGSEA. V gave up 8 bases and J gave up 13 bases, with 18 bases separating them. This chain's CDR3 is CSTRSHNEQYF. The CDR3 DNA reads TGCAGCACCCGGTCCCACAATGAGCAGTACTTC.

The rearrangement uses TRBV9 and TRBJ1-5, with no clear D. The CDR3 loop spans 15 amino acids. V was pared by 4 bases and J by 2 bases, with 13 bases between. Germline V gene data show CDR1 as SGDLS and CDR2 as YYNGEE. CDR3 nucleotide sequence: TGTGCCAGCAGCTCCGCCCCGGCGGGCAATCAGCCCCAGCATTTT. Translating it yields CASSSAPAGNQPQHF.

This clonotype was observed a few times. The junction departs from germline at one end; a sequencing error may be responsible. The gene calls are TRBV20-1 and TRBJ2-7, with D perhaps matching TRBD2 (6 bases). The CDR3 sequence is 15 residues long. Germline lookup yields CDR1 DFQATT and CDR2 SNEGSKA (reference sequence). The CDR3 protein is CSARDIRGSSYGQYF. The CDR3 coding sequence is TGCAGTGCTAGAGATATCCGGGGGTCCTCCTACGGGCAGTACTTC.

This rearrangement joins TRBV28 to TRBJ1-4; D is undetermined. CDR1 and CDR2 (germline): MDHEN, SYDVKM. Between the trimmed V and J ends, which lost 2 bases and 5 bases, there was a span of 6 bases. The CDR3 runs 13 residues. DNA of the CDR3: TGTGCCAGCAGTTTAAGGTGGAATGAAAAACTGTTTTTT. Protein sequence: CASSLRWNEKLFF.

V usage is TRBV7-2 and J usage is TRBJ2-5, with 12 nucleotides matching TRBD2. The CDR3 sequence is 16 residues long. The V gene end was trimmed by 5 bases and the J gene end by 2 bases; junction bases not matched to a gene: 6. Per germline, CDR1 SGHTA and CDR2 FQGNSA. For the CDR3, the DNA is TGTGCCAGCAGCGTACAACTAGCGGGGGGTCAAGAGACCCAGTACTTC. This gives the protein CASSVQLAGGQETQYF.